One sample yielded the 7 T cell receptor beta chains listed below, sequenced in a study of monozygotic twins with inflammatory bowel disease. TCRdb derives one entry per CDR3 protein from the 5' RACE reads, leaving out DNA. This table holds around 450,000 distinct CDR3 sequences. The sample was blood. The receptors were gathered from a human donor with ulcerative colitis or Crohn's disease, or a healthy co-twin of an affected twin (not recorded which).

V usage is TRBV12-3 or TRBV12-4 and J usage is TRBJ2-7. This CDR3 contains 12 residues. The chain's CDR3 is CASSSSAGEQYF.

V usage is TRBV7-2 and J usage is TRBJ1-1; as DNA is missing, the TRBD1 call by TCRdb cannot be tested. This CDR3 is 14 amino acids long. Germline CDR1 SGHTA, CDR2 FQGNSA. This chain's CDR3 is CASRSNTGRTEAFF.

The CDR3 loop is CSARETGASSYEQYF. The chain joins TRBV20-1 to TRBJ2-7; TCRdb's D gene call, TRBD1, goes unchecked for lack of DNA. This CDR3 has 15 residues. The V gene's germline CDR1 is DFQATT and CDR2 SNEGSKA (reference sequence).

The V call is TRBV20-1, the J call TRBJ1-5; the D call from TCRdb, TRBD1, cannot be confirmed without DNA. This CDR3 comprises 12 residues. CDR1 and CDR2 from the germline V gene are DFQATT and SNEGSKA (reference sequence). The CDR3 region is CSARQGEQPQHF.

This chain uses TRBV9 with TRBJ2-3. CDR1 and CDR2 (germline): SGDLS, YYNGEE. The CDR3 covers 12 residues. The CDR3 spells CASSGFTDTQYF.

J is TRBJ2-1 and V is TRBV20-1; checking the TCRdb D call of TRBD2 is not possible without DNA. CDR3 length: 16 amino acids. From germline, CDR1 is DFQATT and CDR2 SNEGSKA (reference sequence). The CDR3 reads CSAREIGGGSYNEQFF.

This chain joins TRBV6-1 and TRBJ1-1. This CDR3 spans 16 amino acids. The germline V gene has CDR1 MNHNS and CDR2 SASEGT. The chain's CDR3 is CASSPAGGHLNTEAFF.